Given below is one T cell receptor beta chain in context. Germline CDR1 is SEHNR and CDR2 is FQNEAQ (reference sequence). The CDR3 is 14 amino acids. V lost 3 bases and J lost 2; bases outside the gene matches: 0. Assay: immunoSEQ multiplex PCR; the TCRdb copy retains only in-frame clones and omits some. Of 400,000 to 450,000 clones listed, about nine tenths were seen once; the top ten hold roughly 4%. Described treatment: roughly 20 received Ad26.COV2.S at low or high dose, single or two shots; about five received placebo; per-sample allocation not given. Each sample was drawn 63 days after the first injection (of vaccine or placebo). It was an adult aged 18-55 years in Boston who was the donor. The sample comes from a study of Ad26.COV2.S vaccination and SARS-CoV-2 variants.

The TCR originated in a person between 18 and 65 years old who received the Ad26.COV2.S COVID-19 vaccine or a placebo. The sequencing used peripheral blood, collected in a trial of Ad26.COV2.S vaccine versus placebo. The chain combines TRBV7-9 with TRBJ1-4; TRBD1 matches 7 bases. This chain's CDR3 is CASSLTGTNEKLFF. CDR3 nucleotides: TGTGCCAGCAGCTTGACAGGGACTAATGAAAAACTGTTTTTT.